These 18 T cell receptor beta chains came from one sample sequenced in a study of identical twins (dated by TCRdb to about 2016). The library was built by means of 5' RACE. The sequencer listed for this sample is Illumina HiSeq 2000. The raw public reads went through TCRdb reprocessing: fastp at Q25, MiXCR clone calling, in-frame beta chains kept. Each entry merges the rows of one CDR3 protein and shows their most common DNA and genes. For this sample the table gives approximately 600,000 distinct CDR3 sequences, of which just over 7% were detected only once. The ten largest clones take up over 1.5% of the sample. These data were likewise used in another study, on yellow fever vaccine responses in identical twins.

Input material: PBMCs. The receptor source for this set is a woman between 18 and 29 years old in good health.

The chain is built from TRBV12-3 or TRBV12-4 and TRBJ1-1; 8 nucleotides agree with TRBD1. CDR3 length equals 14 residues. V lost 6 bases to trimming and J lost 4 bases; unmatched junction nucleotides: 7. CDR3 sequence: CASRIQGVGTEAFF. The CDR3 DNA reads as TGTGCCAGCAGGATACAGGGGGTTGGCACTGAAGCTTTCTTT.

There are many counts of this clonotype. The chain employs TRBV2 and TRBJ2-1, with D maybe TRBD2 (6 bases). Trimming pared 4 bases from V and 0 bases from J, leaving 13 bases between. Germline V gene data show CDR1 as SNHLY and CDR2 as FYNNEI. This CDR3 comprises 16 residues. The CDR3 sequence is CASSGGLTSSYNEQFF. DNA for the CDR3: TGTGCCAGCAGTGGGGGACTTACGAGCTCCTACAATGAGCAGTTCTTC.

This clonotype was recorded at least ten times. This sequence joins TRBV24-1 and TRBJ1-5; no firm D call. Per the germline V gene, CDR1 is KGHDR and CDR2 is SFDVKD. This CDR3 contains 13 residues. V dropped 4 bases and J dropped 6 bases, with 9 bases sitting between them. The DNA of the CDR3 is TGTGCCACCAGTGAGAGGGCGGGTCAGCCCCAGCATTTT. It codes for CATSERAGQPQHF.

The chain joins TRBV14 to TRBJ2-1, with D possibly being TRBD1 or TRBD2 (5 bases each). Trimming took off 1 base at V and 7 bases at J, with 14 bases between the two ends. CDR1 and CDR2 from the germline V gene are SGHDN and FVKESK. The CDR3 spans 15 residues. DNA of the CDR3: TGTGCCAGCAGCCAAGTTTGGGGGAGTGGGAATGAGCAGTTCTTC. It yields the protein CASSQVWGSGNEQFF.

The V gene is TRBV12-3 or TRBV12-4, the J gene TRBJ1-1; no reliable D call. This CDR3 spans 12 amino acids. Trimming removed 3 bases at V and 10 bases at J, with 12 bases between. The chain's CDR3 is CASSFGRKGAFF. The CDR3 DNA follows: TGTGCCAGCAGTTTTGGTAGGAAAGGAGCTTTCTTT.

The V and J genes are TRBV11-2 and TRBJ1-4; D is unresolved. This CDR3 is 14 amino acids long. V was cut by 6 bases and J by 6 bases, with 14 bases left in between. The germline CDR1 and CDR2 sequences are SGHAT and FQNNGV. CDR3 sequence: CASSRRGLDEKLFF. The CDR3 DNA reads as TGTGCCAGCAGTCGGCGAGGGCTTGATGAAAAACTGTTTTTT.

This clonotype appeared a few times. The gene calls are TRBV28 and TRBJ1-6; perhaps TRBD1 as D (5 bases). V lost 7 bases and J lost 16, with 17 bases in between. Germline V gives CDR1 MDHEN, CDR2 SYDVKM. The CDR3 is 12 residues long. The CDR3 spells CASTPRMGQLHF. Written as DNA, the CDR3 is TGTGCCAGCACCCCGAGGATGGGGCAGCTCCACTTT.

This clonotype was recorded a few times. CDR3 nucleotides: TGTGCCAGCAGCTCAGGGACTAGCGGGAGAATTTCTAGCCGCTACGAGCAGTACTTC. Protein product: CASSSGTSGRISSRYEQYF. The chain combines TRBV11-2 with TRBJ2-7; TRBD2 agrees at 14 bases. The CDR3 has 19 amino acids. Germline V gene data show CDR1 as SGHAT and CDR2 as FQNNGV. The J segment lost 3 bases and the V segment lost 4 bases, leaving 14 bases of the junction unmatched.

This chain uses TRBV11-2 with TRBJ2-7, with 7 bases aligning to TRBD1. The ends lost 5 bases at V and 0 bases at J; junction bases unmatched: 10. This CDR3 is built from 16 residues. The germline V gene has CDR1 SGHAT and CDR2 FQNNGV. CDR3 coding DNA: TGTGCCAGCAGCCCTAAGACTGGGACAGTCTCCTACGAGCAGTACGTC. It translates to CASSPKTGTVSYEQYV.

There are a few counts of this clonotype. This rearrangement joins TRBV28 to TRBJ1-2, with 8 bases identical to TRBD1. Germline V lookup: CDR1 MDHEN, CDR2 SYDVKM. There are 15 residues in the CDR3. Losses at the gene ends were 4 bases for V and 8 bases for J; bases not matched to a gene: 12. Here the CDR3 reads CASSSFDRGAWGYTF. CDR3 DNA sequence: TGTGCCAGCAGTTCATTCGACAGGGGTGCCTGGGGCTACACCTTC.

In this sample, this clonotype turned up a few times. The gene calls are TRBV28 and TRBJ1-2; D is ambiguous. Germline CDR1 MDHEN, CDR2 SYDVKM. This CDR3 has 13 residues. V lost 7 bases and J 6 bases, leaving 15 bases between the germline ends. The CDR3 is CASTPKTRHGYTF. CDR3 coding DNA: TGTGCCAGCACCCCGAAAACGAGGCATGGCTACACCTTC.

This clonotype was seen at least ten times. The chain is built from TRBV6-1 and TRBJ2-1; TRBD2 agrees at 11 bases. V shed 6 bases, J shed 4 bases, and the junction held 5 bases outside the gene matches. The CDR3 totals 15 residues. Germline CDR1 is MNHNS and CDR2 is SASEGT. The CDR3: CASRSSGGPYNEQFF. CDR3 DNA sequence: TGTGCCAGCAGATCTAGCGGGGGGCCTTACAATGAGCAGTTCTTC.

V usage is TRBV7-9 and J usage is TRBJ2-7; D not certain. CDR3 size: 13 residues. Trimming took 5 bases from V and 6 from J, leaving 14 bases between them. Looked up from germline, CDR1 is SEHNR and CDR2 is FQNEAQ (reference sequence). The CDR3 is CASSPIGSGEQYV. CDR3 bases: TGTGCCAGCAGCCCGATAGGGTCGGGCGAGCAGTACGTC.

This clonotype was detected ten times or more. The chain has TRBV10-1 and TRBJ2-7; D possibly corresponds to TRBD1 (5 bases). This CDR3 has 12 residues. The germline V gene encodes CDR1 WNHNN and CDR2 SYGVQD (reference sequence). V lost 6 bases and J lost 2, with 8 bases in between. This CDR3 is CASSAGTYEQYF. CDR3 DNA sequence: TGCGCCAGCAGCGCAGGGACCTACGAGCAGTACTTC.

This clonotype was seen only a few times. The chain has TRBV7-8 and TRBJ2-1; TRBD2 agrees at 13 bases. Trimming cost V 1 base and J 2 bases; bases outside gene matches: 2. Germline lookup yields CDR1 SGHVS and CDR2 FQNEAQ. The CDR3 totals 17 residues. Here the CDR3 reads CASSLGGTSGAYNEQFF. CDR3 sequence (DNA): TGTGCCAGCAGCTTAGGGGGGACTAGCGGGGCCTACAATGAGCAGTTCTTC.

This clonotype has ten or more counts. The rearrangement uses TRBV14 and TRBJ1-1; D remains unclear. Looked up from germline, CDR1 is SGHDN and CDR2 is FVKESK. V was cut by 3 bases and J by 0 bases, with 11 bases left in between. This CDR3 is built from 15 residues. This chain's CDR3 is CASSQVQIMNTEAFF. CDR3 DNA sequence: TGTGCCAGCAGCCAGGTACAGATAATGAACACTGAAGCTTTCTTT.

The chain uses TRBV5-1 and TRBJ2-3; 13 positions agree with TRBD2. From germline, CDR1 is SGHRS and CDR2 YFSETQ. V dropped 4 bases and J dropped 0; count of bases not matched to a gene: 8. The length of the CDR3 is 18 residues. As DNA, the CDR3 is TGCGCCAGCAGCCAAAGGACTAGCGGGAGCTCCAGCACAGATACGCAGTATTTT. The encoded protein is CASSQRTSGSSSTDTQYF.

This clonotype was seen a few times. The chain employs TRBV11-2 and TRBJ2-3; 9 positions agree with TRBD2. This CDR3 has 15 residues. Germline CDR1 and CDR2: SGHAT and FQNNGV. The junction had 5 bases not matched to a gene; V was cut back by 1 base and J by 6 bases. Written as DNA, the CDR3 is TGTGCCAGCAGCTTAGGCGGGGGGGCCCGGGATACGCAGTATTTT. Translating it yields CASSLGGGARDTQYF.